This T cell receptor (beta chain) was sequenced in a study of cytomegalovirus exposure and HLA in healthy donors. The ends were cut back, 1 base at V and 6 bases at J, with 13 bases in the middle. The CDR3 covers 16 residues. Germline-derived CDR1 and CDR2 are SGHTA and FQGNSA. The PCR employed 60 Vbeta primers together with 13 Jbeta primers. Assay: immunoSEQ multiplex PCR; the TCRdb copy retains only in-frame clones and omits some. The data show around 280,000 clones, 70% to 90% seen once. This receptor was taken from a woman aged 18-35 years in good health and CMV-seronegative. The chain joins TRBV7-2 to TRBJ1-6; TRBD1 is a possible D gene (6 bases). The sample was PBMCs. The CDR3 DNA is TGTGCCAGCAGCTTAGGTGGGGGCAGGGGTAATTCACCCCTCCACTTT. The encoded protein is CASSLGGGRGNSPLHF.